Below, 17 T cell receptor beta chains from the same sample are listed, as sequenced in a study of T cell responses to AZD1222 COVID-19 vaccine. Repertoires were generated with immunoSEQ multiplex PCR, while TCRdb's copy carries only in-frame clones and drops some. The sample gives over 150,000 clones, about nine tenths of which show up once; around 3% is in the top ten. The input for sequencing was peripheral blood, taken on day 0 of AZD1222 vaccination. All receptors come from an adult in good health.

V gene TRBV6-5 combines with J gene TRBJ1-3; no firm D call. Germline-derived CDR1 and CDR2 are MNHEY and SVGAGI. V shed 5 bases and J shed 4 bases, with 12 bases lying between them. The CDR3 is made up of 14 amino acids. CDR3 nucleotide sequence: TGTGCCAGCAGTCCGACGGGATTAGGAAACACCATATATTTT. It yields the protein CASSPTGLGNTIYF.

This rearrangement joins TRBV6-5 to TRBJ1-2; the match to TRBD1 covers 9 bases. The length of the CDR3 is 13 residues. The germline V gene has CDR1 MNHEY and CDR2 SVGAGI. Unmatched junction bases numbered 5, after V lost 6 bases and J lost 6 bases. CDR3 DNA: TGTGCCAGCAGGGGGGGGACAGGGAATGGCTACACCTTC. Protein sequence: CASRGGTGNGYTF.

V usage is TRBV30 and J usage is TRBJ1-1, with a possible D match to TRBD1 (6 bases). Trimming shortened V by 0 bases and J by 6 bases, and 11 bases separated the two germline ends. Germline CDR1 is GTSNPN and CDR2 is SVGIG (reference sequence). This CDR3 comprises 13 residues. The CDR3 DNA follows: TGTGCCTGGAGTGTGCGGGGGGCACCTGAAGCTTTCTTT. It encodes CAWSVRGAPEAFF. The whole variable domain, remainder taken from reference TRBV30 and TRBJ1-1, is SQTIHQWPATLVQPVGSPLSLECTVEGTSNPNLYWYRQAAGRGLQLLFYSVGIGQISSEVPQNLSASRPQDRQFILSSKKLLLSDSGFYLCAWSVRGAPEAFFGQGTRLTVV.

For the CDR3, the DNA is TGTGCCAGCACCTTGACTGGGTTGAACACTGAAGCTTTCTTT. Amino acids: CASTLTGLNTEAFF. The chain uses TRBV7-2 and TRBJ1-1; D gene ambiguous. This CDR3 contains 14 residues. Germline V gene sequence: CDR1 SGHTA, CDR2 FQGNSA. Trimming removed 7 bases at V and 0 bases at J, with 12 bases between. The variable domain in full, completed from reference TRBV7-2 and TRBJ1-1, reads GAGVSQSPSNKVTEKGKDVELRCDPISGHTALYWYRQSLGQGLEFLIYFQGNSAPDKSGLPSDRFSAERTGGSVSTLTIQRTQQEDSAVYLCASTLTGLNTEAFFGQGTRLTVV.

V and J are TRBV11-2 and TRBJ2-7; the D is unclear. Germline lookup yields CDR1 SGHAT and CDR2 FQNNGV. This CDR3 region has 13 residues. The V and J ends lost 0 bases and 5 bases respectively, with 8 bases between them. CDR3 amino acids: CASSLDLIHEQYF. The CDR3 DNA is TGTGCCAGCAGCTTAGATCTTATCCACGAGCAGTACTTC.

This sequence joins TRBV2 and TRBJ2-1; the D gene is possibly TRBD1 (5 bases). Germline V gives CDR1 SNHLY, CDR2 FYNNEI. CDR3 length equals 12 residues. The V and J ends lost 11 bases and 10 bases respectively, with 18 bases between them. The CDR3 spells CASRVKGPEQFF. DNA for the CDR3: TGTGCCTCTCGAGTAAAGGGGCCGGAGCAGTTCTTC.

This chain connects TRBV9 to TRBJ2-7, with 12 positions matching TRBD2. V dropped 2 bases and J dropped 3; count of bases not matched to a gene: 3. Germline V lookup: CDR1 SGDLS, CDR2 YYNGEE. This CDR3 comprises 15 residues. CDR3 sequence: CASSVGLAGNYEQYF. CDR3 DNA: TGTGCCAGCAGCGTTGGACTAGCGGGGAACTACGAGCAGTACTTC.

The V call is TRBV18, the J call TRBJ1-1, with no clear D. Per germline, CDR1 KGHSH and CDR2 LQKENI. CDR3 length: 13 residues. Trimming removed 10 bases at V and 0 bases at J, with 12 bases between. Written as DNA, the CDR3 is TGTGCCACCCGGTGGGGAATGAACACTGAAGCTTTCTTT. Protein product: CATRWGMNTEAFF.

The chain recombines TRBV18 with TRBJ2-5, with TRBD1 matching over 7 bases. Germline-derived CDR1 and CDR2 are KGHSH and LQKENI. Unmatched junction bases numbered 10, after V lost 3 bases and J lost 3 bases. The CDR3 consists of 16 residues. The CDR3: CASSPTTGTAEETQYF. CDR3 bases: TGTGCCAGCTCACCTACGACCGGGACAGCGGAAGAGACCCAGTACTTC.

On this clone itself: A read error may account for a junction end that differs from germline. The CDR3 loop is CASRKRMGGLAIGVF. The CDR3 DNA reads as TGCGCCAGCAGAAAAAGGATGGGAGGGTTGGCAATTGGGGTCTTT. The chain has TRBV5-1 and TRBJ1-1; D is ambiguous. The CDR3 runs to 15 residues. CDR1 and CDR2 (germline): SGHRS, YFSETQ.

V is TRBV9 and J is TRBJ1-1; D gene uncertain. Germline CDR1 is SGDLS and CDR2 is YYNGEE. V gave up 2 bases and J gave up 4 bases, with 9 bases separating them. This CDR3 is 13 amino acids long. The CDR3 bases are TGTGCCAGCAGCGTCGGGAGTGGCACTGAAGCTTTCTTT. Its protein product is CASSVGSGTEAFF.

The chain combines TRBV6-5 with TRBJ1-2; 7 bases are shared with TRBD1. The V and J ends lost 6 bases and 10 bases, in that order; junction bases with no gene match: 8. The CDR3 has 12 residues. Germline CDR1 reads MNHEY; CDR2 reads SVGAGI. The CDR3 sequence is CASREGTDNYTF. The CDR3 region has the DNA TGTGCCAGCAGGGAGGGGACAGACAACTACACCTTC.

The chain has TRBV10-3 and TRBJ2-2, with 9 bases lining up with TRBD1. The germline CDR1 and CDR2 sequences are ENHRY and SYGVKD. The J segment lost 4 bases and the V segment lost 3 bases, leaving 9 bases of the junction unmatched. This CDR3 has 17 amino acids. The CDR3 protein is CAISDLGTGLGTGELFF. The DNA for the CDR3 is TGTGCCATCAGTGATTTGGGGACAGGGTTGGGCACCGGGGAGCTGTTTTTT.

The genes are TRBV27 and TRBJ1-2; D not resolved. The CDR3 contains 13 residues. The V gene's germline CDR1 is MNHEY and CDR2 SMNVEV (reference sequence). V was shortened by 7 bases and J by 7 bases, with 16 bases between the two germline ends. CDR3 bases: TGTGCCAGCAAGGCTGGGGTAGGTTTTGGCTACACCTTC. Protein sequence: CASKAGVGFGYTF.

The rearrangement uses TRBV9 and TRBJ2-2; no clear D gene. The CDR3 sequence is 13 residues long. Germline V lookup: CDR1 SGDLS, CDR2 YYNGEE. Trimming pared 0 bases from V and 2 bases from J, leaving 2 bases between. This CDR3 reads CASSVENTGELFF. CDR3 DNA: TGTGCCAGCAGCGTAGAAAACACCGGGGAGCTGTTTTTT.

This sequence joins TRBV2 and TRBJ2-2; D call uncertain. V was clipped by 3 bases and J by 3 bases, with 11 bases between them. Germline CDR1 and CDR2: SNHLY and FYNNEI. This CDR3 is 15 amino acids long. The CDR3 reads CASSDSAAHTGELFF. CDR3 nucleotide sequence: TGTGCCAGCAGTGATTCCGCGGCCCACACCGGGGAGCTGTTTTTT.

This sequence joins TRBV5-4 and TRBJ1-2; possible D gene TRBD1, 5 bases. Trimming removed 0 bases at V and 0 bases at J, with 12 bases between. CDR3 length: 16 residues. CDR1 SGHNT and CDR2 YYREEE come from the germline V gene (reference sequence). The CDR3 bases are TGTGCCAGCAGCTTGGTTGGGGACCTAGCTAACTATGGCTACACCTTC. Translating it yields CASSLVGDLANYGYTF.